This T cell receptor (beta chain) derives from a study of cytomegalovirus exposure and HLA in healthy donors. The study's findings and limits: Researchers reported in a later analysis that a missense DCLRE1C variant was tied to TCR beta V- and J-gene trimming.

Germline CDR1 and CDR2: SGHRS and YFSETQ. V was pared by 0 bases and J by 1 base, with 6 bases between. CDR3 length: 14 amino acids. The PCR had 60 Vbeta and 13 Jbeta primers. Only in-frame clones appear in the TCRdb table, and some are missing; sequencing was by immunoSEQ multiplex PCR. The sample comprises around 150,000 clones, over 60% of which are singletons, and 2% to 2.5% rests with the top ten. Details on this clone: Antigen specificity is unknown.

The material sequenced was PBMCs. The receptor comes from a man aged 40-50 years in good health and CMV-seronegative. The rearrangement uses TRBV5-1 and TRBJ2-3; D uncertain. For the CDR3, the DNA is TGCGCCAGCAGCTTGGCCGTTGGCACAGATACGCAGTATTTT. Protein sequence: CASSLAVGTDTQYF.